Listed below are T cell receptor beta chains from one sample, sequenced in a study of tumor-infiltrating lymphocytes in oesophageal squamous cell carcinoma. MiXCR was run by TCRdb on the PCR reads, yielding one entry per CDR3 protein. There are over 20,000 distinct CDR3 sequences in the sample; roughly 32% occur only once, and approximately 19% lies in the top ten. The sequenced sample consisted of esophageal tumor tissue. These receptors were obtained from a female donor with esophageal squamous cell carcinoma. Each CDR3 is given with its conserved first and last residue. The order of the fields is J gene, CDR3 length, V gene, CDR3 protein.

TRBJ2-1	14	TRBV6-1	CAGKDRLTTNEQFF
TRBJ2-7	13	TRBV6-6	CASSPNTAYEQYF
TRBJ2-3	18	TRBV6-6	CASSPVGAGGPSTDTQYF
NA	12	TRBV7-6	CASRDGQGPAFF
TRBJ2-3	13	TRBV6-1	CASSYGGADTQYF
TRBJ1-6	14	TRBV7-9	CASSLGDSSGDQYF
TRBJ2-6	11	TRBV6-5	CASTGQLVLRF
TRBJ2-3	14	TRBV27	CASSLGGFTDTQYF
TRBJ1-4	15	TRBV5-1	CASSPVGGEVEKLFF
TRBJ2-7	12	TRBV6-1	CASSISGDEQYF
TRBJ1-1	15	TRBV30	CAWRENYRAGTEAFF
NA	14	TRBV18	CASSPQAGGSEQYF
TRBJ2-4	16	TRBV5-1	CASSWDVTREYNEQYF
TRBJ1-1	13	TRBV11-2	CASSLKRNTEAFF
TRBJ2-7	12	TRBV27	CASSQGSYEQYF
TRBJ2-7	11	TRBV6-1	CASRVRGEQYF
NA	12	TRBV12-3/TRBV12-4	CASSPRNYRYTF
NA	15	TRBV7-2	CASSRVAGGRSEQYF
TRBJ2-1	12	TRBV7-8	CASRTGPYEQFF
TRBJ1-5	16	TRBV18	CASSPPDSGSNQPQHF
NA	12	TRBV2	CASGGQGFEQYF
TRBJ2-1	13	TRBV12-3/TRBV12-4	CASSWASAGEQFF
TRBJ2-3	15	TRBV7-3	CASSLGGRSTDTQYF
TRBJ2-2	15	TRBV5-4	CASSFDSPRGGELFF
TRBJ2-1	16	TRBV18	CASSSSSDISYNEQFF
TRBJ2-4	14	TRBV20-1	CSASGGRGYNEQYF
NA	14	TRBV7-8	CASSRGRTQETQYF
TRBJ2-6	21	TRBV7-8	CASSFRMFRDRVSSGANVLTF
TRBJ1-1	14	TRBV19	CASSTWTENTEAFF
TRBJ2-3	13	TRBV11-1	CASSLPPTDTQYF
TRBJ1-1	14	TRBV5-1	CASSLVYRGTEAFF
TRBJ2-7	17	TRBV10-3	CAISPRGSLRSSYEQYF
TRBJ1-1	12	TRBV3-1	CASSQPHTEAFF
NA	17	TRBV9	CASSVRPDRGDDNEQFF
NA	13	TRBV28	CASTQGSSYEQYF
TRBJ1-1	15	TRBV28	CASKVTDRANTEAFF
TRBJ2-7	13	TRBV10-3	CAINRDRGYEQYF
TRBJ2-1	15	TRBV12-3/TRBV12-4	CASRRTLNSYNEQFF
NA	15	TRBV6-1	CASSDLGGAFYEQYF
TRBJ1-4	14	TRBV6-1	CASSWDRGGEKLFF
TRBJ2-4	14	TRBV12-3/TRBV12-4	CASRERDNKNIQYF
TRBJ1-1	17	TRBV28	CASSLSSRVEVGTEAFF
NA	13	TRBV6-2/TRBV6-3	CASRGEGVKTQYF
TRBJ2-1	16	TRBV6-2/TRBV6-3	CASSYSRRHVYNEQFF